The next 30 T cell receptor beta chains were all read from a single sample in a study of blood T cell repertoires in COVID-19. Sequencing used immunoSEQ multiplex PCR; TCRdb keeps in-frame clones, though not all of them. This table holds 170,000 or so clones, roughly four fifths found once. The source material was peripheral blood. These TCRs come from a woman in her seventies with COVID-19, enrolled during active disease.

The V gene is TRBV7-2, the J gene TRBJ2-1; the match to TRBD2 covers 8 bases. CDR3 length equals 15 residues. V was pared by 6 bases and J by 0 bases, with 4 bases of the junction left unmatched. From germline, CDR1 is SGHTA and CDR2 FQGNSA. CDR3 loop: CASSGGRSSYNEQFF. The CDR3 DNA reads as TGTGCCAGCAGTGGCGGGAGGAGCTCCTACAATGAGCAGTTCTTC.

The gene calls are TRBV13 and TRBJ2-1; 9 bases agree with TRBD1. CDR3 size: 15 residues. Per the germline V gene, CDR1 is PRHDT and CDR2 is FYEKMQ (reference sequence). V shed 5 bases, J shed 5 bases, and the junction held 7 bases outside the gene matches. This CDR3 is CASSPGQGIDNEQFF. CDR3 DNA sequence: TGTGCCAGCAGCCCCGGACAGGGGATTGACAATGAGCAGTTCTTC. Looking up the rest from reference TRBV13 and TRBJ2-1 gives the full variable domain: AAGVIQSPRHLIKEKRETATLKCYPIPRHDTVYWYQQGPGQDPQFLISFYEKMQSDKGSIPDRFSAQQFSDYHSELNMSSLELGDSALYFCASSPGQGIDNEQFFGPGTRLTVL.

A few counts support this clone. The V gene is TRBV5-4, the J gene TRBJ2-7; 8 bases agree with TRBD2. This CDR3 contains 15 residues. Germline V CDR1 and CDR2: SGHNT, YYREEE (reference sequence). V was pared by 2 bases and J by 7 bases, with 11 bases of the junction left unmatched. The DNA for the CDR3 is TGTGCCAGCAGCTTCACGGGAGGGCTAGGCGGTGAGCAGTACTTC. Protein: CASSFTGGLGGEQYF.

The chain carries TRBV19 and TRBJ2-3; 10 nucleotides line up with TRBD2. V lost 4 bases, J lost 0 bases, and 4 bases stayed unmatched. Germline lookup yields CDR1 LNHDA and CDR2 SQIVND (reference sequence). The CDR3 sequence is 16 residues long. DNA of the CDR3: TGTGCCAGTAGTAGCGGAGCGGGAGGGAGCACAGATACGCAGTATTTT. Amino acid sequence: CASSSGAGGSTDTQYF.

The chain couples TRBV30 to TRBJ2-3, with a weak D call TRBD2 (5 bases). V was shortened by 8 bases and J by 0 bases, with 21 bases between the two germline ends. This CDR3 is built from 16 residues. Germline CDR1 is GTSNPN and CDR2 is SVGIG (reference sequence). The CDR3 nucleotides are TGTGCCGGTCAGACGGGAAACTTGGCTAGCACAGATACGCAGTATTTT. This sequence encodes CAGQTGNLASTDTQYF.

The CDR3 DNA sequence: TGTGCCAGCAGTGAAGGGACAGCCCGCAATCAGCCCCAGCATTTT. It encodes CASSEGTARNQPQHF. The chain carries TRBV6-1 and TRBJ1-5; possible D gene TRBD1, 6 bases. The germline gives CDR1 MNHNS, CDR2 SASEGT. This CDR3 is 15 amino acids long. Trimming removed 1 base at V and 2 bases at J, with 9 bases between.

This chain joins TRBV9 and TRBJ2-1, with 10 bases aligning to TRBD2. The V gene end was trimmed by 1 base and the J gene end by 5 bases; junction bases not matched to a gene: 3. CDR1 SGDLS and CDR2 YYNGEE come from the germline V gene. The CDR3 totals 15 residues. CDR3 DNA sequence: TGTGCCAGCAGCGTACGAGCGGGAGGGAACAATGAGCAGTTCTTC. Its protein product is CASSVRAGGNNEQFF.

The rearrangement uses TRBV27 and TRBJ2-3; a possible D gene is TRBD2 (5 bases). Germline CDR1 reads MNHEY; CDR2 reads SMNVEV (reference sequence). The length of the CDR3 is 16 residues. V was clipped by 2 bases and J by 0 bases, with 12 bases between them. CDR3 amino acids: CASSLTRERSTDTQYF. The CDR3, as DNA: TGTGCCAGCAGTTTAACTCGGGAAAGAAGCACAGATACGCAGTATTTT.

This clone was found once. This sequence joins TRBV7-2 and TRBJ1-3; D is ambiguous. The CDR3 extends over 14 amino acids. The germline CDR1 and CDR2 sequences are SGHTA and FQGNSA. Trimming pared 3 bases from V and 0 bases from J, leaving 6 bases between. This CDR3 is CASSLIASGNTIYF. Here the CDR3 DNA reads TGTGCCAGCAGCTTGATAGCCTCTGGAAACACCATATATTTT.

This chain links TRBV19 with TRBJ2-7, with D tentatively TRBD1 (5 bases). This CDR3 region has 15 residues. Germline-derived CDR1 and CDR2 are LNHDA and SQIVND (reference sequence). Between the trimmed V and J ends, which lost 5 bases and 0 bases, there was a span of 14 bases. The CDR3 DNA is TGTGCCAGTAGTTCCCCAGGGAAGAGCTCCTACGAGCAGTACTTC. As protein: CASSSPGKSSYEQYF.

In DNA, the CDR3 is TGTGCCAGCAGTCCTAGACGGGACACTGAAGCTTTCTTT. As protein: CASSPRRDTEAFF. This chain joins TRBV6-5 and TRBJ1-1; D uncertain. Germline V gene sequence: CDR1 MNHEY, CDR2 SVGAGI. Trimming shortened V by 5 bases and J by 3 bases, and 10 bases separated the two germline ends. The CDR3 is 13 amino acids.

The genes are TRBV5-1 and TRBJ2-7; 10 bases map to TRBD1. Germline V gene data show CDR1 as SGHRS and CDR2 as YFSETQ. V lost 4 bases, J lost 4 bases, and 5 bases stayed unmatched. The CDR3 is 14 residues long. The CDR3 is CASSPTGGGYEQYF. As DNA, the CDR3 is TGCGCCAGCAGCCCGACAGGGGGCGGGTACGAGCAGTACTTC.

This clone was detected only once. Distinct nucleotide sequences in the sample also encode this CDR3. This chain joins TRBV9 and TRBJ2-2; TRBD1 matches at 9 bases. CDR3 length: 17 residues. V dropped 4 bases and J dropped 1; count of bases not matched to a gene: 8. CDR1 is SGDLS, CDR2 YYNGEE, per germline. The CDR3 region has the DNA TGTGCCAGCAGCCCTCGGACAGGGGCGAAGAACACCGGGGAGCTGTTTTTT. This translates into CASSPRTGAKNTGELFF.

Concerning this clone itself: Other DNA sequences from this sample encode an identical CDR3 as well. The chain is built from TRBV7-2 and TRBJ2-5, with D hard to call. Trimming left V 3 bases short and J 1 base short, with 6 bases between. There are 13 residues in the CDR3. CDR1 is SGHTA and CDR2 is FQGNSA in the germline V gene. CDR3 DNA: TGTGCCAGCAGCTTTCTACTCCAAGAGACCCAGTACTTC. Translating it yields CASSFLLQETQYF.

The chain carries TRBV7-2 and TRBJ1-2; a possible D gene is TRBD1 (5 bases). V shed 0 bases and J shed 6 bases, with 11 bases lying between them. Germline V gene data show CDR1 as SGHTA and CDR2 as FQGNSA. The CDR3 has 14 amino acids. This CDR3 reads CASSLAGVGNGYTF. In nucleotides, the CDR3 is TGTGCCAGCAGCTTAGCAGGGGTTGGGAATGGCTACACCTTC. Supplemented by reference TRBV7-2 and TRBJ1-2, the full variable domain reads GAGVSQSPSNKVTEKGKDVELRCDPISGHTALYWYRQSLGQGLEFLIYFQGNSAPDKSGLPSDRFSAERTGGSVSTLTIQRTQQEDSAVYLCASSLAGVGNGYTFGSGTRLTVV.

The count of this clone is one. The chain carries TRBV7-2 and TRBJ2-7, with 11 bases that match TRBD2. V gave up 5 bases and J gave up 2 bases; unmatched junction bases: 2. Germline CDR1 reads SGHTA; CDR2 reads FQGNSA. The CDR3 consists of 14 residues. The DNA of the CDR3 is TGTGCCAGCAGCACTAGCGGGAGCACCTACGAGCAGTACTTC. It encodes CASSTSGSTYEQYF. Using reference TRBV7-2 and TRBJ2-7 for the parts outside the CDR3, the full variable domain is GAGVSQSPSNKVTEKGKDVELRCDPISGHTALYWYRQSLGQGLEFLIYFQGNSAPDKSGLPSDRFSAERTGGSVSTLTIQRTQQEDSAVYLCASSTSGSTYEQYFGPGTRLTVT.

About this clone: Other DNA sequences in the same sample also yield this CDR3. The rearrangement links TRBV5-1 to TRBJ1-4, with TRBD1 matching over 9 bases. The CDR3 runs to 14 residues. V dropped 2 bases and J dropped 8; count of bases not matched to a gene: 4. Germline V gene sequence: CDR1 SGHRS, CDR2 YFSETQ. The CDR3 is CASSFGTGNEKLFF. In DNA form, the CDR3 reads TGCGCCAGCAGCTTCGGGACAGGGAACGAAAAACTGTTTTTT.

The J gene is TRBJ2-2, the V gene TRBV9; TRBD1 aligns across 7 bases. Germline V gives CDR1 SGDLS, CDR2 YYNGEE. Trimming at V came to 3 bases and at J to 4 bases, leaving 9 bases not matched to a gene. The CDR3 spans 16 residues. The CDR3 coding sequence is TGTGCCAGCAGCGGACCCGGGACAGTATCCACCGGGGAGCTGTTTTTT. It is translated as CASSGPGTVSTGELFF. Variable domain in full (rest from reference TRBV9 and TRBJ2-2): DSGVTQTPKHLITATGQRVTLRCSPRSGDLSVYWYQQSLDQGLQFLIQYYNGEERAKGNILERFSAQQFPDLHSELNLSSLELGDSALYFCASSGPGTVSTGELFFGEGSRLTVL.

The sample holds one count of this clone. The chain couples TRBV7-2 to TRBJ2-4, with a tentative D call TRBD2 (5 bases). CDR1 SGHTA and CDR2 FQGNSA come from the germline V gene. V was clipped by 5 bases and J by 3 bases, with 8 bases between them. The CDR3 runs 13 residues. The CDR3 reads CASSIRDKNIQYF. Here the CDR3 DNA reads TGTGCCAGCAGCATCCGGGACAAAAACATTCAGTACTTC.

The chain joins TRBV7-2 to TRBJ2-5; D unclear. V was cut by 1 base and J by 5 bases, with 14 bases left in between. The CDR3 loop spans 15 amino acids. Germline V gives CDR1 SGHTA, CDR2 FQGNSA. CDR3 in DNA: TGTGCCAGCAGCTTAGTTAAGTTCCCCGGGGAGACCCAGTACTTC. It is translated as CASSLVKFPGETQYF.

The rearrangement joins TRBV6-5 to TRBJ2-7, with TRBD2 as a possible D gene (6 bases). The CDR3 sequence is 14 residues long. With 8 bases removed from V and 0 bases from J, the gap between germline ends came to 14 bases. The V gene's germline CDR1 is MNHEY and CDR2 SVGAGI. The CDR3 protein is CASSYSGSSYEQYF. The CDR3 DNA follows: TGTGCCAGCTCCTACTCCGGGAGCTCCTACGAGCAGTACTTC.

In its sample, this clone was seen once. The gene calls are TRBV7-9 and TRBJ2-1, with D perhaps matching TRBD1 (5 bases). The V gene lost 10 bases and the J gene lost 9 bases, with 16 bases spanning the gap. Germline CDR1 is SEHNR and CDR2 is FQNEAQ (reference sequence). The CDR3 is 12 residues long. The CDR3 sequence: CATSTRASEQFF. The DNA of the CDR3 is TGTGCCACCAGTACCAGGGCAAGTGAGCAGTTCTTC.

The rearrangement links TRBV3-1 (or the pseudogene TRBV3-2) to TRBJ2-7, with TRBD1 identical over 9 bases. CDR3 length equals 15 residues. Germline V CDR1 and CDR2: LGHDT, YNNKEL (reference sequence). Trimming cost V 5 bases and J 5 bases; bases outside gene matches: 10. As DNA, the CDR3 is TGTGCCAGCAGCTTCGCGGGACAGGGTTTCGACGAGCAGTACTTC. This sequence encodes CASSFAGQGFDEQYF.

This clone has more than one count but fewer than ten. CDR3 in DNA: TGTGCCAGTAGTATCAGGGGGACAGCGAACACTGAAGCTTTCTTT. As protein: CASSIRGTANTEAFF. The chain couples TRBV19 to TRBJ1-1; 7 bases match TRBD1. The CDR3 is made up of 15 amino acids. Per the germline V gene, CDR1 is LNHDA and CDR2 is SQIVND (reference sequence). J was trimmed by 1 base and V by 3 bases; bases with no gene match: 5.

The chain couples TRBV3-1 (or the pseudogene TRBV3-2) to TRBJ2-5; the match to TRBD2 covers 8 bases. The CDR3 totals 14 residues. With V trimmed by 4 bases and J by 3 bases, 4 bases remained unmatched. Germline V gene sequence: CDR1 LGHDT, CDR2 YNNKEL (reference sequence). The CDR3 is CASSLSGGKETQYF. CDR3 DNA: TGTGCCAGCAGCCTGTCGGGAGGGAAAGAGACCCAGTACTTC.

The chain joins TRBV6-2 or TRBV6-3 to TRBJ2-1, with TRBD2 identical over 11 bases. The CDR3 runs to 15 residues. The V gene's germline CDR1 is MNHEY and CDR2 SVGEGT. The V segment lost 4 bases and the J segment 7 bases; nucleotides outside the gene matches: 6. The CDR3 loop is CASSSTSGRLNEQFF. The DNA for the CDR3 is TGTGCCAGCAGTTCCACTAGCGGGAGATTGAATGAGCAGTTCTTC.

The rearrangement links TRBV3-1 (or the pseudogene TRBV3-2) to TRBJ1-1; TRBD1 agrees at 9 bases. With V trimmed by 0 bases and J by 1 base, 9 bases remained unmatched. The CDR3 is made up of 18 amino acids. Germline CDR1 is LGHDT and CDR2 is YNNKEL (reference sequence). This CDR3 reads CASSQDGTGPQQNTEAFF. The DNA for the CDR3 is TGTGCCAGCAGCCAAGATGGGACAGGGCCCCAACAGAACACTGAAGCTTTCTTT.

This clone is a singleton in its sample. This rearrangement joins TRBV28 to TRBJ1-1, with D tentatively TRBD1 (5 bases). Germline CDR1 reads MDHEN; CDR2 reads SYDVKM. V lost 5 bases and J 0 bases, leaving 16 bases between the germline ends. This CDR3 is built from 16 residues. The CDR3 protein is CASSELLGPMNTEAFF. The CDR3 nucleotides are TGTGCCAGCAGTGAACTCCTGGGGCCCATGAACACTGAAGCTTTCTTT. Using reference TRBV28 and TRBJ1-1 for the parts outside the CDR3, the full variable domain is DVKVTQSSRYLVKRTGEKVFLECVQDMDHENMFWYRQDPGLGLRLIYFSYDVKMKEKGDIPEGYSVSREKKERFSLILESASTNQTSMYLCASSELLGPMNTEAFFGQGTRLTVV.

The chain is built from TRBV4-3 and TRBJ1-5; a possible D gene is TRBD1 (5 bases). This CDR3 is 16 amino acids long. Deletions cut 0 bases from V and 6 bases from J, with 15 bases between. Germline V gene data show CDR1 as LGHNA and CDR2 as YSLEER. As DNA, the CDR3 is TGCGCCAGCAGCCAAGATAATGTCCAGGGAAGTCAGCCCCAGCATTTT. It translates to CASSQDNVQGSQPQHF.

The chain joins TRBV28 to TRBJ1-3, with 11 bases that match TRBD1. The CDR3 is 15 residues long. The V gene end was trimmed by 6 bases and the J gene end by 1 base; junction bases not matched to a gene: 2. CDR1 MDHEN and CDR2 SYDVKM come from the germline V gene. The CDR3 sequence is CASSGQGASGNTIYF. The CDR3 nucleotides read TGTGCCAGCAGCGGACAGGGGGCTTCTGGAAACACCATATATTTT.